The clone carrying this T cell receptor beta chain was found many times. Relative to the germline gene, one junction end is altered; a read error may explain this. The use of genomic DNA as template underpinned the TCR beta VDJ and CDR3 profiling. One entry per CDR3 protein, called by TCRdb with MiXCR from the reads. The sample yields fewer than 150,000 distinct CDR3 sequences, about 46% seen once. This CDR3 has 15 residues. CDR1 is LNHDA and CDR2 is SQIVND in the germline V gene (reference sequence). The data were obtained in a study of CD8+CD57+ T cells in acquired aplastic anemia. This rearrangement joins TRBV19 to TRBJ1-2, with 10 positions matching TRBD1. This clonotype originated in a human donor in good health, serving as a control. The specimen was sorted CD4+, CD8+, or CD8+CD57+ T cells (not recorded which) from PBMCs. The CDR3: CASSIAGTGVYGYIF. CDR3 sequence (DNA): TGTGCCAGTAGTATCGCCGGGACAGGGGTCTATGGCTACATCTTC.